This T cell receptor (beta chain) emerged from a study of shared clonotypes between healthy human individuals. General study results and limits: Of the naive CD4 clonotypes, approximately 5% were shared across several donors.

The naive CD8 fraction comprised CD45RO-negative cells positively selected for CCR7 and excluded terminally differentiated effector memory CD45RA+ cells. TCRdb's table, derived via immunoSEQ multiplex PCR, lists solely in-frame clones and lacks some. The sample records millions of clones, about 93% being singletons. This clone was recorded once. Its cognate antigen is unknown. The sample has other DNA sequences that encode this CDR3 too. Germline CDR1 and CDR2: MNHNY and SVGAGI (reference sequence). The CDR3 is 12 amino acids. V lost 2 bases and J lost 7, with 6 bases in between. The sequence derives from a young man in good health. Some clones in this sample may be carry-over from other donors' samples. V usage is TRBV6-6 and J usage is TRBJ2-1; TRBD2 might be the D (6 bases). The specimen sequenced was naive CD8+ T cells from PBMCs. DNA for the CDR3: TGTGCCAGCAGTTACGGGGGGAATGAGCAGTTCTTC. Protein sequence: CASSYGGNEQFF.